The source of this TCR beta chain is a study of early T cells in non-severe SARS-CoV-2 infection. Study in general: Unpaired chains resulted from sequencing bulk RNA of unsorted whole blood.

The germline V and J ends were trimmed by 1 base and 7 bases, with 12 bases remaining between them. Germline V lookup: CDR1 MDHEN, CDR2 SYDVKM. This CDR3 region has 14 residues. Researchers tagged individual cDNA molecules with unique molecular identifiers. TCRdb reprocessed the 5' RACE reads with MiXCR, giving one entry per CDR3 protein. In the table there are some 66,000 distinct CDR3 sequences, 13% of which are singletons. Study-level findings and limits: In VDJdb matching, anti-spike CD8 responses were favored while private and CD4 specificities went missing.

On this clonotype: Its antigen is unknown.

The sample was whole blood. The clonotype was recovered from an adult who was a healthcare worker with PCR-confirmed SARS-CoV-2 infection or an uninfected control (not recorded which). The chain is built from TRBV28 and TRBJ2-3; the D call may be TRBD1 or TRBD2 (5 bases each). This CDR3 reads CASSLLLGDYTQYF. The CDR3 DNA reads as TGTGCCAGCAGTTTATTACTAGGGGATTATACGCAGTATTTT.